This T cell receptor (beta chain) originates from a study of neurological immune-mediated disorders. Study outcomes and limitations: Expanded clones shared no CDR3 amino acid sequences across subjects, suggesting private repertoires in all groups.

With 10-nucleotide random UMIs, 5'RACE was used to make the cDNA. TCRdb itself ran the 5' RACE reads through MiXCR, one entry per CDR3 protein. The sample contains around 100,000 distinct CDR3 sequences, roughly a tenth of which appear only once. This clonotype was counted many times. Its antigen is as yet unknown. The time point is: longitudinal time-point 3. Per germline, CDR1 MNHEY and CDR2 SMNVEV (reference sequence). The CDR3 length is 15 residues. Trimming cost V 8 bases and J 5 bases, with 20 bases left between them. The sequenced material came from PBMCs. The clonotype comes from a female donor with HTLV-1-associated myelopathy (HAM/TSP). The genes are TRBV27 and TRBJ2-3; D is unclear. CDR3 protein: CASRTSPTYGDTQYF. Here the CDR3 DNA reads TGTGCCAGCCGAACCTCCCCGACGTATGGAGATACGCAGTATTTT.